This T cell receptor (beta chain) was identified during a study of OX40 agonist ivuxolimab in advanced cancers. Study-wide context: While on treatment, patients had intravenous ivuxolimab at 0.01 to 10 mg/kg every 2 weeks. Whole-study findings and limits: CD8+ T cells showed, on average, more clonal expansion than CD4+ cells.

V was shortened by 0 bases and J by 5 bases, with 10 bases between the two germline ends. Per germline, CDR1 MGHRA and CDR2 YSYEKL. The CDR3 loop spans 14 amino acids. As concerns this clone: Its cognate antigen is unknown.

TCRdb keeps only in-frame clones here, not all; method: immunoSEQ multiplex PCR. The sample includes over 70,000 clones, about nine tenths seen only once; the top ten take approximately 11%. The V gene is TRBV4-1, the J gene TRBJ1-2; D is unclear. The sequenced sample was CD4+ or CD8+ T cells sorted from blood, obtained in a trial of the OX40 agonist ivuxolimab. The sequence derives from an adult with an advanced solid tumor such as melanoma, head and neck, liver or kidney cancer. DNA for the CDR3: TGCGCCAGCAGCCAAGATTTGGCAGATTATGGCTACACCTTC. Its protein product is CASSQDLADYGYTF.